These 2 T cell receptor beta chains came from one sample sequenced in a study of cytomegalovirus exposure and HLA in healthy donors. The PCR was carried out with 60 Vbeta primers and 13 Jbeta primers. Profiling relied on immunoSEQ multiplex PCR, and the TCRdb table lists in-frame clones only, not all of them. The table lists approximately 110,000 clones, with 0.45% to 0.6% in the top ten. The material sequenced was PBMCs. The receptors shown here come from a man between 45 and 60 years old in good health and CMV-seronegative.

V gene TRBV5-6 combines with J gene TRBJ1-1; no reliable D call. CDR1 and CDR2 from the germline V gene are SGHDT and YYEEEE. The CDR3 loop spans 14 amino acids. The V and J ends lost 4 bases and 1 base respectively, with 11 bases between them. This CDR3 is CASSQTTTNTEAFF. In DNA form, the CDR3 reads TGTGCCAGCAGCCAAACTACTACGAACACTGAAGCTTTCTTT.

V gene TRBV7-2 combines with J gene TRBJ1-4; 10 bases line up with TRBD1. Trimming took 4 bases from V and 8 from J; bases not matched to a gene: 7. The CDR3 spans 15 residues. Germline assignment: CDR1 SGHTA and CDR2 FQGNSA. The CDR3 region is CASSSTGGQGEKLFF. Written as DNA, the CDR3 is TGTGCCAGCAGCTCGACAGGGGGCCAGGGGGAAAAACTGTTTTTT.